This paragraph covers one T cell receptor (beta chain) sequence. The sample is drawn from a study of blood T cell repertoires in COVID-19. TCRdb's copy holds only in-frame clones and misses some; the assay was immunoSEQ multiplex PCR. Altogether some 290,000 clones are present, more than 85% being singletons, with the ten largest covering around 3.6%. Between the trimmed V and J ends, which lost 8 bases and 3 bases, there was a span of 11 bases. Germline V CDR1 and CDR2: LGHDT, YNNKEL (reference sequence). The CDR3 sequence is 12 residues long. The source of this sequence is a man aged 18 to 30 with active or convalescent COVID-19. The sample was peripheral blood. This chain uses TRBV3-1 (or the pseudogene TRBV3-2) with TRBJ2-7; D not certain. For the CDR3, the DNA is TGTGCCAGCCTCTCTCCAGACTACGAGCAGTACTTC. Its protein product is CASLSPDYEQYF.